Sequencing of this TCR beta chain was carried out in a study of radiation and T cells in renal cell carcinoma. Trimming removed 5 bases from V and 6 bases from J; junction bases left unmatched: 12. This CDR3 contains 15 residues. CDR1 and CDR2 from the germline V gene are SEHNR and FQNEAQ (reference sequence). Libraries were prepared by immunoSEQ multiplex PCR; TCRdb keeps only in-frame clonotypes and omits some of them. In the table there are some 120,000 clones, roughly 80% of which are singletons. Regarding time point: baseline pretreatment blood. Treatment noted: 15 Gy SBRT to primary tumor, nephrectomy 4 weeks later. Radiation-treated patients gave blood at baseline, week 2 and week 4. This renal cell carcinoma was of the clear cell type.

The source of this sequence is a woman aged 55-70 years with renal cell carcinoma. V usage is TRBV7-9 and J usage is TRBJ1-2; 7 bases align to TRBD1. This material consisted of blood, taken from a patient whose treatment included radiotherapy and nephrectomy. As DNA, the CDR3 is TGTGCCAGCAGCCCATCGACCGACAGGGTCAATGGCTACACCTTC. The encoded protein is CASSPSTDRVNGYTF.